This TCR beta chain originates from a study of cytomegalovirus exposure and HLA in healthy donors. Vbeta (60) and Jbeta (13) primers were used in the PCR. Produced via immunoSEQ multiplex PCR; TCRdb's table is partial and in-frame only. The repertoire holds some 190,000 clones, with 77% as singletons. The CDR3 is 15 amino acids. Germline CDR1 reads SGHDT; CDR2 reads YYEEEE. The junction had 4 bases not matched to a gene; V was cut back by 3 bases and J by 4 bases. V usage is TRBV5-6 and J usage is TRBJ1-2, with 12 bases aligning to TRBD1. This TCR was sampled from a man between 18 and 29 years old in good health and CMV-seronegative. Sequencing was done on a sample of PBMCs. CDR3: CASSWDRGQAYGYTF. The CDR3 nucleotides read TGTGCCAGCAGCTGGGACAGGGGGCAAGCCTATGGCTACACCTTC.